A selection of T cell receptor beta chains follows, all from one sample in a study of blood T cell repertoires in COVID-19. Profiling relied on immunoSEQ multiplex PCR, and the TCRdb table lists in-frame clones only, not all of them. The table includes a few hundred thousand clones, about 80% detected once. Sequenced input: PBMCs or T cells enriched from blood (not recorded which). The receptors stem from a man in his fifties who had recovered from COVID-19. Each CDR3 is given with its conserved first and last residue. Each record gives: V gene, J gene, clone size, D gene, CDR3 protein, CDR3 DNA. D genes are given only for firm matches. Size tells how often a clone was seen (once, few, many) or the class of an expanded clone, and some rows leave it out.

TRBV5-1	TRBJ2-7	few	NA	CASSRAGSSYEQYF	TGCGCCAGCAGCCGCGCCGGGTCTTCGTACGAGCAGTACTTC
TRBV2	TRBJ2-3	NA	TRBD1	CASSAQGATDTQYF	TGTGCCAGCAGTGCTCAGGGGGCCACAGATACGCAGTATTTT
TRBV2	TRBJ2-3	NA	TRBD1	CASSVDRGGTDTQYF	TGTGCCAGCAGCGTGGACAGGGGAGGGACAGATACGCAGTATTTT
TRBV7-7	TRBJ1-1	NA	NA	CASSLKSDTEAFF	TGTGCTAGCAGCTTAAAATCGGACACTGAAGCTTTCTTT
TRBV7-2	TRBJ2-4	NA	TRBD1	CASRADRVGGIQYF	TGTGCCAGCAGAGCGGACAGGGTTGGAGGCATTCAGTACTTC
TRBV18	TRBJ1-4	NA	TRBD1	CASSPGTANEKLFF	TGTGCCAGCTCACCCGGGACAGCTAATGAAAAACTGTTTTTT
TRBV11-2	TRBJ2-7	NA	NA	CASGVGGKTEQYF	TGTGCCAGCGGGGTCGGCGGGAAGACCGAGCAGTACTTC
TRBV5-1	TRBJ1-6	NA	TRBD1	CASSFQGENSPLHF	TGCGCCAGCAGCTTTCAGGGGGAAAATTCACCCCTCCACTTT
TRBV7-6	TRBJ2-1	NA	NA	CASSLGPAGANNEQFF	TGTGCCAGCAGCTTGGGCCCTGCGGGCGCCAACAATGAGCAGTTCTTC
TRBV2	TRBJ2-7	NA	TRBD2	CASSTLERTRRDYEQYF	TGTGCCAGCAGTACACTCGAGAGGACTAGAAGGGACTACGAGCAGTACTTC
TRBV11-2	TRBJ1-2	NA	NA	CASSPGRGYTF	TGTGCCAGCAGCCCGGGTCGGGGCTACACCTTC
TRBV24-1	TRBJ2-7	NA	TRBD1	CATPGQGAVEQYF	TGTGCCACCCCGGGACAGGGGGCTGTCGAGCAGTACTTC
TRBV7-9	TRBJ2-7	NA	NA	CASSRDYEQYF	TGTGCCAGCAGCCGGGACTACGAGCAGTACTTC
TRBV11-3	TRBJ2-7	NA	TRBD1	CASSSRQGASYEQYF	TGTGCCAGCAGCTCCAGACAGGGGGCCTCCTACGAGCAGTACTTC
TRBV18	TRBJ1-2	NA	TRBD1	CASSPPGQGKNGYTF	TGTGCCAGCTCACCGCCGGGACAGGGGAAAAACGGCTACACCTTC
TRBV6-5	TRBJ2-2	NA	TRBD2	CASRRLADSGELFF	TGTGCCAGCAGAAGACTAGCGGATAGTGGGGAGCTGTTTTTT
TRBV28	TRBJ2-3	NA	TRBD2	CASRPSSGSGTDTQYF	TGTGCCAGCAGGCCTTCTAGCGGGAGTGGCACAGATACGCAGTATTTT
TRBV27	TRBJ1-4	few	NA	CASSPTGTSNEKLFF	TGTGCCAGCAGTCCGACCGGGACATCTAATGAAAAACTGTTTTTT
TRBV5-4	TRBJ2-2	few	NA	CASSIQGLGTGELFF	TGTGCCAGCAGCATCCAGGGGTTGGGGACCGGGGAGCTGTTTTTT
TRBV7-8	TRBJ1-6	NA	NA	CASRRLGDSPLHF	TGTGCCAGCAGGAGATTGGGAGATTCACCCCTCCACTTT
TRBV27	TRBJ2-7	NA	TRBD1	CASHTGTGYEQYF	TGTGCCAGCCATACGGGGACAGGCTACGAGCAGTACTTC
TRBV19	TRBJ2-3	NA	TRBD2	CASSIVETSGMFFGSDTQYF	TGTGCCAGTAGTATAGTAGAGACTAGCGGGATGTTTTTTGGTTCAGATACGCAGTATTTT
TRBV4-2	TRBJ1-2	NA	NA	CASSQDVLTDNYGYTF	TGTGCCAGCAGCCAAGATGTCTTGACTGATAACTATGGCTACACCTTC
TRBV5-6	TRBJ1-1	NA	NA	CASSSKRTVTEAFF	TGTGCCAGCAGTTCCAAACGGACAGTCACTGAAGCTTTCTTT
TRBV2	TRBJ2-1	NA	NA	CASTGEGGKQFF	TGTGCCAGCACGGGGGAGGGGGGTAAGCAGTTCTTC
TRBV18	TRBJ2-1	NA	NA	CASSPQGFGEQFF	TGTGCCAGCTCACCACAGGGGTTTGGAGAGCAGTTCTTC
TRBV18	TRBJ1-2	once	TRBD1	CASSSPGQRNYGYTF	TGTGCCAGCTCATCGCCGGGACAGAGAAACTATGGCTACACCTTC
TRBV10-3	TRBJ1-2	NA	NA	CAISTSNYGYTF	TGTGCCATCAGCACTTCTAACTATGGCTACACCTTC
TRBV5-8	TRBJ1-2	NA	TRBD1	CASSYLGQENYGYTF	TGTGCCAGCAGCTACCTGGGACAGGAGAACTATGGCTACACCTTC
TRBV15	TRBJ1-1	NA	NA	CATSRVQANTEAFF	TGTGCCACCAGCAGAGTGCAAGCGAACACTGAAGCTTTCTTT
TRBV20-1	TRBJ2-5	NA	TRBD2	CSASEHKTSGVQETQYF	TGCAGTGCTAGTGAGCACAAGACTAGCGGGGTACAAGAGACCCAGTACTTC
TRBV4-2	TRBJ2-6	few	NA	CASSSLGANVLTF	TGTGCCAGCAGCTCCCTCGGGGCCAACGTCCTGACTTTC
TRBV6-1	TRBJ2-2	NA	NA	CASSASRGSNTGELFF	TGTGCCAGCAGTGCCTCGAGGGGGTCGAACACCGGGGAGCTGTTTTTT
TRBV3-1/TRBV3-2	TRBJ2-3	NA	TRBD2	CASSPGGTQYF	TGTGCCAGCAGCCCGGGGGGTACGCAGTATTTT
TRBV29-1	TRBJ2-3	NA	NA	CSVEGSGADSDTQYF	TGCAGCGTTGAAGGGTCGGGAGCGGACTCAGATACGCAGTATTTT
TRBV29-1	TRBJ1-1	NA	NA	CSTQQGRGNTEAFF	TGCAGCACCCAACAGGGCCGGGGGAACACTGAAGCTTTCTTT
TRBV19	TRBJ1-4	NA	NA	CASSIQGLYSEKLFF	TGTGCCAGTAGTATCCAGGGTCTTTATTCCGAAAAACTGTTTTTT
TRBV6-4	TRBJ1-5	NA	TRBD1	CASSEAGGQPQHF	TGTGCCAGCAGTGAGGCAGGGGGGCAGCCCCAGCATTTT
TRBV28	TRBJ2-1	NA	NA	CASSLPPRNEQFF	TGTGCCAGCAGTTTACCTCCTCGGAATGAGCAGTTCTTC
TRBV12-5	TRBJ2-7	NA	NA	CASGLIQREQYF	TGTGCTAGTGGTTTAATACAACGCGAGCAGTACTTC
TRBV28	TRBJ2-1	NA	TRBD2	CASSYTGTSLRDEQFF	TGTGCCAGCAGCTACACCGGGACTAGCCTCCGGGATGAGCAGTTCTTC
TRBV7-9	TRBJ2-5	NA	NA	CASSLAGGGRGETQYF	TGTGCCAGCAGCTTAGCTGGTGGGGGCCGGGGAGAGACCCAGTACTTC
TRBV7-2	TRBJ2-7	NA	TRBD1	CASRRTGGAYEQYF	TGTGCCAGCAGACGGACAGGGGGCGCCTACGAGCAGTACTTC